The T cell receptor beta chain described here comes from a study of OX40 agonist ivuxolimab in advanced cancers. Turning to the overall study: Ivuxolimab was a fully human IgG2 agonistic monoclonal antibody targeting the costimulatory receptor OX40 (CD134). Intravenous ivuxolimab was administered to patients every 2 weeks at six dose levels: 0.01, 0.1, 0.3, 1.5, 3 and 10 mg/kg. Of the approximately 50 dose-escalation patients, hepatocellular carcinoma was present in approximately 20, melanoma in around 15, renal cell carcinoma in 9 and head and neck cancer in 9. In the dose-escalation cohort, about four fifths of patients were male, and the mean age was roughly 60 years with a range of about 20 to 80. Prior anti-PD-1, anti-PD-L1 or anti-CTLA-4 therapy was permitted, and about 40% of dose-escalation patients had received checkpoint inhibitors. Partial responses occurred in three dose-escalation patients, of whom one had hepatocellular carcinoma and two had cutaneous melanoma. The point of sequencing TCRbeta in the periphery was to test whether ivuxolimab changed TCR sequence diversity and drove clonal T-cell expansion. The paper describes the monotherapy dose-escalation part (N of about 50 patients) of the phase I trial of ivuxolimab. The paper as a whole reports these results and caveats: At doses of 0.1 to 3.0 mg/kg, clonal expansion of both CD4+ and CD8+ blood T cells was observed from baseline to week 6. The antigen specificity of the peripheral T cells that underwent clonal expansion was not determined. Partial responders in the 0.1-3.0 mg/kg groups had among the lowest normalized peripheral clonal expansion, especially among CD8+ T cells. Low levels of normalized T-cell clonal expansion were also seen in some patients who did not respond. After ivuxolimab, more expanded clones were found on average in CD8+ T cells than in CD4+ T cells.

To sequence the TCRbeta CDR3 region, genomic DNA was isolated from the sorted cells. The immunoSEQ Assay was used to sequence the TCRbeta CDR3 regions. Imported from immuneACCESS, the table was reduced by TCRdb to in-frame sequences with V and J called. These copies leave out some clones; in studies compared against another copy, an unresolved V gene accounts for under half, and the cause of the remainder is not known. Present in this sample are 55,000 to 85,000 clones, 65% to 90% of which were seen just once. The ten largest clonotypes hold approximately 0.73% of the sample. The germline ends are 8 bases apart after V is trimmed by 5 bases and J by 9 bases. In the germline V gene, CDR1 corresponds to MRHNA and CDR2 to SNTAGT. From cysteine to phenylalanine, the CDR3 is 11 amino acids long. Just CDR3 DNA is preserved here, 33 bases in frame from base 1. Patients with a history of autoimmune disease or receiving systemic immunosuppression were excluded from the trial. Peripheral blood for TCR sequencing was drawn from every dose cohort at baseline, at cycle 4 day 1 and at cycle 7 day 1. The samples were drawn from a first-in-human, open-label, multicenter phase I dose-escalation trial of ivuxolimab. Adults with locally advanced or metastatic melanoma, renal cell, hepatocellular, or head and neck squamous cell carcinoma were enrolled in the trial. Before TCR sequencing, CD4+ T cells and CD8+ T cells were sorted from peripheral blood as separate populations.

Turning to this clone: Which antigen it targets is not known. No per-base quality is available; no much larger clone lies one base away.

Sequencing used CD4+ or CD8+ T cells sorted from blood, obtained in a trial of the OX40 agonist ivuxolimab. The receptor chain draws on TRBV6-4 and TRBJ2-1; no D gene call is confident. This receptor was taken from an adult with an advanced solid tumor such as melanoma, head and neck, liver or kidney cancer. The nucleotides read TGTGCCAGCAGTTCAGGCCCTGAGCAGTTCTTC. Translation gives CASSSGPEQFF.